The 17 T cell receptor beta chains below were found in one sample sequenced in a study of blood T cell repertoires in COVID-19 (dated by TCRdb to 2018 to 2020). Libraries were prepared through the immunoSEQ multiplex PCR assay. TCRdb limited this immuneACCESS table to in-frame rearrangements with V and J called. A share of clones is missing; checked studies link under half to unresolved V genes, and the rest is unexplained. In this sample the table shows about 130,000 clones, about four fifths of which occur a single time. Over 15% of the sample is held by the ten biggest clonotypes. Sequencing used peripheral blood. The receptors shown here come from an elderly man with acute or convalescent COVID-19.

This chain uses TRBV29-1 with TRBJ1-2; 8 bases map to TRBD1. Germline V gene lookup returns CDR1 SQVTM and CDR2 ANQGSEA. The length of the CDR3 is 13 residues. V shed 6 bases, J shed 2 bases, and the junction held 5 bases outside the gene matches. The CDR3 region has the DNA TGCAGCGTCCTGACAGGGGCGAACTATGGCTACACCTTC. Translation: CSVLTGANYGYTF.

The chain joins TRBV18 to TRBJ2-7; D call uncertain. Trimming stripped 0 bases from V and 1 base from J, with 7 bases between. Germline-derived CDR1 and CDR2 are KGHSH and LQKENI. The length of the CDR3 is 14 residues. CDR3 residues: CASSPPAPSYEQYF. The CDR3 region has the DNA TGTGCCAGCTCACCACCGGCACCTTCCTACGAGCAGTACTTC.

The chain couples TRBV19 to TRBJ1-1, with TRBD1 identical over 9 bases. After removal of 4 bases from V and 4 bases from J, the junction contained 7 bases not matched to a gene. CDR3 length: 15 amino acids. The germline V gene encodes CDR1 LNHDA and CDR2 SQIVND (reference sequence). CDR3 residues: CASSTQTGGGTEAFF. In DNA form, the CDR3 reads TGTGCCAGTAGTACTCAGACAGGGGGGGGCACTGAAGCTTTCTTT.

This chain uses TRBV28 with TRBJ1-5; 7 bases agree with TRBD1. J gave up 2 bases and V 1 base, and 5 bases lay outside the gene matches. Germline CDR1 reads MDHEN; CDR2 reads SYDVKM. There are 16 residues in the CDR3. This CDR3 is CASSLLTGKGNQPQHF. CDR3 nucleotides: TGTGCCAGCAGTTTATTGACAGGGAAGGGCAATCAGCCCCAGCATTTT.

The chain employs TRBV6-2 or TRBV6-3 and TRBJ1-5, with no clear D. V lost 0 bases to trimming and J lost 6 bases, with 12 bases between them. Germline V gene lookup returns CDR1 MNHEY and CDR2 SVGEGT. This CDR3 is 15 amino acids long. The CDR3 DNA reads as TGTGCCAGCAGTTACTCGCCGGGGTACAGTCAGCCCCAGCATTTT. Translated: CASSYSPGYSQPQHF.

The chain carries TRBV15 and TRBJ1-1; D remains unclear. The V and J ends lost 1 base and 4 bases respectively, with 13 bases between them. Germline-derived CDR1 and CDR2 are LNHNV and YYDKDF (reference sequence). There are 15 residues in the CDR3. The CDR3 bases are TGTGCCACCAGCAGAGGGGGTGGGCGGGCCACTGAAGCTTTCTTT. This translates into CATSRGGGRATEAFF.

CDR3 sequence reads: CASSRTGDTDTQYF. The CDR3 bases are TGTGCCAGCAGCCGAACAGGGGACACAGATACGCAGTATTTT. This chain joins TRBV7-3 and TRBJ2-3; 7 bases agree with TRBD1. The CDR3 covers 14 residues. V lost 5 bases, J lost 2 bases, and 4 bases stayed unmatched. Per the germline V gene, CDR1 is SGHTA and CDR2 is FQGTGA.

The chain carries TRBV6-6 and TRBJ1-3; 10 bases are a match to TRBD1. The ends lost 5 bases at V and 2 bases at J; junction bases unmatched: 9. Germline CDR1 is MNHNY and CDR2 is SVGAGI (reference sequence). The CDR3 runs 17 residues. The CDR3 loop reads CASSPTPGQGTGNTIYF. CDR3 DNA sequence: TGTGCCAGCAGTCCAACCCCGGGACAGGGGACTGGAAACACCATATATTTT.

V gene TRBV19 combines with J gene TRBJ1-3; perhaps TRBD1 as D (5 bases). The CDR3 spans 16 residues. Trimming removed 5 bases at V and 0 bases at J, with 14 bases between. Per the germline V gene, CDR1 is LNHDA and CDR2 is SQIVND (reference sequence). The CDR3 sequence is CASSPRGGYSGNTIYF. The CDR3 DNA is TGTGCCAGTAGTCCTAGGGGAGGCTACTCTGGAAACACCATATATTTT.

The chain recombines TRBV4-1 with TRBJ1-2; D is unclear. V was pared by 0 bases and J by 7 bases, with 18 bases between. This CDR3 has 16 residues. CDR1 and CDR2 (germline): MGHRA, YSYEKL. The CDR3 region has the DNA TGCGCCAGCAGCCAAGATATTGTAGCGGTGGTGAGTGGCTACACCTTC. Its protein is CASSQDIVAVVSGYTF.

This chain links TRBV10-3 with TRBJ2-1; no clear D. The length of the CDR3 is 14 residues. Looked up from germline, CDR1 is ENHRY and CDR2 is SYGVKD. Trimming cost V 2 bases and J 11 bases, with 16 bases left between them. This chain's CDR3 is CAISEPDNRDQQFF. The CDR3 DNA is TGTGCCATCAGTGAGCCTGATAACAGAGACCAGCAGTTCTTC.

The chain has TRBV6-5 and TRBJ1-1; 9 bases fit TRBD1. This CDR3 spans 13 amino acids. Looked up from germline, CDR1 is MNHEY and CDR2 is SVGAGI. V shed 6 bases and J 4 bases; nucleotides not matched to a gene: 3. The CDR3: CASRETGGTEAFF. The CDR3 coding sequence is TGTGCCAGCAGAGAGACAGGGGGCACTGAAGCTTTCTTT.

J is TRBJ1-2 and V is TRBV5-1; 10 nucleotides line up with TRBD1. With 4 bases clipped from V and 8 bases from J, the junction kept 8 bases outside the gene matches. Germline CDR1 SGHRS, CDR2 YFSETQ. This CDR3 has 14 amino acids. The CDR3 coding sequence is TGCGCCAGCAGCCCCCTAGGACAGGGGGAGGGCTACACCTTC. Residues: CASSPLGQGEGYTF. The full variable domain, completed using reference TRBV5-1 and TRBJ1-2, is KAGVTQTPRYLIKTRGQQVTLSCSPISGHRSVSWYQQTPGQGLQFLFEYFSETQRNKGNFPGRFSGRQFSNSRSEMNVSTLELGDSALYLCASSPLGQGEGYTFGSGTRLTVV.

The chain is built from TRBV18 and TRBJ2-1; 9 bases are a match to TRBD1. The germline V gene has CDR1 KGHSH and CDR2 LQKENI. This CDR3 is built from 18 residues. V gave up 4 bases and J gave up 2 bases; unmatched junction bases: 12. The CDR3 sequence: CASSQLYWDRVTYNEQFF. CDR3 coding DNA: TGTGCCAGCTCACAACTCTATTGGGACAGGGTCACCTACAATGAGCAGTTCTTC.

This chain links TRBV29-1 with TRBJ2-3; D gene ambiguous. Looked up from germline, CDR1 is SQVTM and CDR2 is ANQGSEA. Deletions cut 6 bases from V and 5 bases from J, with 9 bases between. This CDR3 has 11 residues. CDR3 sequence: CSVATGDTQYF. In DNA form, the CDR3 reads TGCAGCGTCGCGACTGGAGATACGCAGTATTTT.

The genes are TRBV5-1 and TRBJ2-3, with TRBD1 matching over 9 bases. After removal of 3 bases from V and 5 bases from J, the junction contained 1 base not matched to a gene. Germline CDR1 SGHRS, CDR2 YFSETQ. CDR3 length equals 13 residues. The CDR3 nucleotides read TGCGCCAGCAGCTGGACAGGGGAAGATACGCAGTATTTT. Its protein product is CASSWTGEDTQYF.

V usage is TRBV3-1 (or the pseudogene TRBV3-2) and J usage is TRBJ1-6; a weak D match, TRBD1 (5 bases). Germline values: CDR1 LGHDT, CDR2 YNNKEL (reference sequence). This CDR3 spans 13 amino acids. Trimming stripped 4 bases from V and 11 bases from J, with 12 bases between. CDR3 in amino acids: CASSRQGRTPLHF. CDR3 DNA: TGTGCCAGCAGCCGGCAGGGAAGGACACCCCTCCACTTT.